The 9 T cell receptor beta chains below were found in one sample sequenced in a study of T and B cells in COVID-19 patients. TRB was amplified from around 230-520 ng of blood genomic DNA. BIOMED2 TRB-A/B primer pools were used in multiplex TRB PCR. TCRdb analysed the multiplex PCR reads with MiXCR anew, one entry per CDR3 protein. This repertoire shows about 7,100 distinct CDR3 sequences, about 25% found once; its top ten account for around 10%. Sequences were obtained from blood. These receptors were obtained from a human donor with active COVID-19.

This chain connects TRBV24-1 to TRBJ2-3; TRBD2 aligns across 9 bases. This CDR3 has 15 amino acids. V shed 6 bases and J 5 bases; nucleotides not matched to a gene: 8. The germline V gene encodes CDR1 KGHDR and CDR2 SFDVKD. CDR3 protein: CATSLAVAGEDTQYF. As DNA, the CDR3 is TGTGCCACCAGTCTCGCGGTAGCGGGAGAAGATACGCAGTATTTT.

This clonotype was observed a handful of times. The CDR3 sequence is CASSSLRGGNYNEQFF. In nucleotides, the CDR3 is TGTGCCAGCAGTTCCCTGCGAGGGGGGAACTACAATGAGCAGTTCTTC. This chain joins TRBV6-2 or TRBV6-3 and TRBJ2-1; either TRBD1 or TRBD2 may supply D (6 bases each). The CDR3 is made up of 16 amino acids. Trimming cost V 4 bases and J 3 bases, with 16 bases left between them. CDR1 is MNHEY and CDR2 is SVGEGT in the germline V gene.

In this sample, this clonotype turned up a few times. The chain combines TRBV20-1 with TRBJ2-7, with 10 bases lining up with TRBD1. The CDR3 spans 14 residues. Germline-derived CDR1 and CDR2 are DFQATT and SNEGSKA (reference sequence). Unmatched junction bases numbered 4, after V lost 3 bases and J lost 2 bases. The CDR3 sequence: CSASLGQGTYEQYF. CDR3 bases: TGCAGTGCTAGCTTGGGACAGGGGACCTACGAGCAGTACTTC.

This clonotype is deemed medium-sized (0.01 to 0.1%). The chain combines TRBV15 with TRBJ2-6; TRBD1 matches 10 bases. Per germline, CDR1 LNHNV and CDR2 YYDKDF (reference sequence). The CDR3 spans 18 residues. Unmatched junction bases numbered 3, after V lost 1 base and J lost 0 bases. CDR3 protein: CATSRGRDRGSGANVLTF. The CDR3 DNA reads TGTGCCACCAGCAGAGGCCGGGACAGGGGCTCTGGGGCCAACGTCCTGACTTTC.

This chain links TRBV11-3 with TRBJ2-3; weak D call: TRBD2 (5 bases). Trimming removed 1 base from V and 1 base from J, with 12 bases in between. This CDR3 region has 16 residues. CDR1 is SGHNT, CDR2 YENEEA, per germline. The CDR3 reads CASSLVGLAGTDTQYF. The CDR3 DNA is TGTGCCAGCAGCTTAGTAGGTCTAGCCGGCACAGATACGCAGTATTTT.

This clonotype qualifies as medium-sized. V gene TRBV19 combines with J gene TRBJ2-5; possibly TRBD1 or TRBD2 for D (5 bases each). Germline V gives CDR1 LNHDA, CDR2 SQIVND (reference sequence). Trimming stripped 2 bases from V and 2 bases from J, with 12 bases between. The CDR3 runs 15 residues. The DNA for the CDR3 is TGTGCCAGTAGTATATGGTCGGGGCAGCAAGAGACCCAGTACTTC. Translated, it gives CASSIWSGQQETQYF. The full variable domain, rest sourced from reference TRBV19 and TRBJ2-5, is DGGITQSPKYLFRKEGQNVTLSCEQNLNHDAMYWYRQDPGQGLRLIYYSQIVNDFQKGDIAEGYSVSREKKESFPLTVTSAQKNPTAFYLCASSIWSGQQETQYFGPGTRLLVL.

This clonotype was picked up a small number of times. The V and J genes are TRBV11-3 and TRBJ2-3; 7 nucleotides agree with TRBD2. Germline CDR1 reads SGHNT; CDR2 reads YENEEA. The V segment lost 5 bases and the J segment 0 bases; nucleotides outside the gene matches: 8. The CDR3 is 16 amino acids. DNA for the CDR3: TGTGCCAGCAGCAGTGGGACTACGATTAGCACAGATACGCAGTATTTT. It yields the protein CASSSGTTISTDTQYF.

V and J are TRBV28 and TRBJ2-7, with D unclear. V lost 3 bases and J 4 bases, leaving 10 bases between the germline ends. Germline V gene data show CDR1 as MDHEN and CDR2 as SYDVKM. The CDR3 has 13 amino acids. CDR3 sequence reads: CASSLAPQYEQYF. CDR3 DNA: TGTGCCAGCAGTTTGGCCCCACAATACGAGCAGTACTTC.

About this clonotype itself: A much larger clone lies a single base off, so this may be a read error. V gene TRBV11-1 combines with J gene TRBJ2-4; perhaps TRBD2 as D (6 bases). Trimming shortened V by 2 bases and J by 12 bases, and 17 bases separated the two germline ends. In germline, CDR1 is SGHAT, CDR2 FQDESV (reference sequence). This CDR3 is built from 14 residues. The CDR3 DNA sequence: TGTGCCAGCAGCTTAACCGAGGGAGGTACAAATCAGTACTTC. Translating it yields CASSLTEGGTNQYF.